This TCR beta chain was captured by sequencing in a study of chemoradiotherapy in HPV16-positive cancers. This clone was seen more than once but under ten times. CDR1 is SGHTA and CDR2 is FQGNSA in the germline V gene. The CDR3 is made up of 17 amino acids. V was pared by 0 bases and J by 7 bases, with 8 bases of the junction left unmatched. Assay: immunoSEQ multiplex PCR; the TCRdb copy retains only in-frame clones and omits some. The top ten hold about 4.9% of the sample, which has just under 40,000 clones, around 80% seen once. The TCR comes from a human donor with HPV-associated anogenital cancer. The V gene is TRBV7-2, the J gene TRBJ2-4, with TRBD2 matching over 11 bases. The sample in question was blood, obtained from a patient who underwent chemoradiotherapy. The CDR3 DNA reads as TGTGCCAGCAGCTTAGCTAGCGGGGGGGCCTCGGGGAACATTCAGTACTTC. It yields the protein CASSLASGGASGNIQYF. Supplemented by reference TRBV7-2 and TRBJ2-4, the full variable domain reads GAGVSQSPSNKVTEKGKDVELRCDPISGHTALYWYRQSLGQGLEFLIYFQGNSAPDKSGLPSDRFSAERTGGSVSTLTIQRTQQEDSAVYLCASSLASGGASGNIQYFGAGTRLSVL.